The present T cell receptor (beta chain) was sequenced within a study of CD8 T cells in Susac syndrome. The CDR3 has 14 residues. Germline CDR1 LGHNA, CDR2 YNFKEQ. The germline V and J ends were trimmed by 3 bases and 0 bases, with 6 bases remaining between them. RNA amounts of 0.5 to 1 ug underwent reverse transcription with random hexamers. Using its own MiXCR run on the immunoSEQ multiplex PCR reads, TCRdb lists one record per CDR3 protein. The sample has hundreds of thousands of distinct CDR3 sequences; around 89% are singletons. Those who served as multiple sclerosis controls were treatment-naive patients with stable or active relapsing-remitting disease. Bulk CD8+ and CD4+ cells came from magnetic negative isolation; CD8+ TEMRA by FACS.

The V call is TRBV4-2, the J call TRBJ1-5, with D possibly being TRBD1 (5 bases). The sample consisted of CD8+ T cells from PBMCs. The TCR sequence derives from a human donor with multiple sclerosis. In DNA form, the CDR3 reads TGTGCCAGCAGCCACAGGGATAGCAATCAGCCCCAGCATTTT. Translating gives CASSHRDSNQPQHF.